A single sample is the source of the 22 T cell receptor beta chains below, sequenced in a study of control samples from healthy donors and cancer patients. Profiling relied on immunoSEQ multiplex PCR, and the TCRdb table lists in-frame clones only, not all of them. The data contain about 100,000 clones, approximately 86% of them singletons. Sequenced material: blood. Source of these receptors: a man younger than 40 in good health.

V usage is TRBV5-1 and J usage is TRBJ2-1; 7 bases line up with TRBD2. V shed 1 base, J shed 8 bases, and the junction held 12 bases outside the gene matches. Germline V gives CDR1 SGHRS, CDR2 YFSETQ. The CDR3 runs 16 residues. The CDR3, as DNA: TGCGCCAGCAGCTTGACTGGCGGGAGAGGTTGGGATGAGCAGTTCTTC. Translating it yields CASSLTGGRGWDEQFF.

V gene TRBV6-2 or TRBV6-3 combines with J gene TRBJ1-1; the D gene is possibly TRBD1 (6 bases). V dropped 5 bases and J dropped 7 bases, with 11 bases sitting between them. Per the germline V gene, CDR1 is MNHEY and CDR2 is SVGEGT. The CDR3 is 12 amino acids. CDR3 sequence: CASSRQALEAFF. CDR3 DNA sequence: TGTGCCAGCAGTCGACAGGCACTTGAAGCTTTCTTT.

V is TRBV18 and J is TRBJ2-1, with 9 nucleotides matching TRBD2. This CDR3 spans 16 amino acids. Germline V lookup: CDR1 KGHSH, CDR2 LQKENI. The trim removed 2 bases at V and 8 bases at J, leaving 10 bases unmatched. The CDR3 DNA reads as TGTGCCAGCTCACCAGAGTCCCTAGCGGGATATTATGAGCAGTTCTTC. Residues: CASSPESLAGYYEQFF.

The chain uses TRBV10-3 and TRBJ2-7; D ambiguous. Germline assignment: CDR1 ENHRY and CDR2 SYGVKD. Trimming pared 3 bases from V and 4 bases from J, leaving 10 bases between. This CDR3 comprises 13 residues. The CDR3 coding sequence is TGTGCCATCAGTGAAGGTTATTCTTACGAGCAGTACTTC. Protein: CAISEGYSYEQYF.

This clone occurred once. V usage is TRBV28 and J usage is TRBJ2-1, with unresolved D. Germline loops: CDR1 MDHEN, CDR2 SYDVKM. This CDR3 has 15 amino acids. V was shortened by 1 base and J by 1 base, with 8 bases between the two germline ends. The CDR3 protein is CASSLSPRSYNEQFF. The CDR3 DNA follows: TGTGCCAGCAGTTTATCGCCCCGGTCCTACAATGAGCAGTTCTTC.

The rearrangement joins TRBV11-2 to TRBJ2-5, with D perhaps assigned TRBD1 or TRBD2 (6 bases each). Deletions cut 7 bases from V and 7 bases from J, with 25 bases between. The CDR3 is made up of 16 amino acids. Germline V gives CDR1 SGHAT, CDR2 FQNNGV. This CDR3 reads CASTLGVAEGVGTQYF. The DNA of the CDR3 is TGTGCCAGCACCCTCGGGGTTGCGGAGGGGGTAGGGACCCAGTACTTC.

The V and J genes are TRBV4-1 and TRBJ2-7; 7 bases align to TRBD1. Germline loops: CDR1 MGHRA, CDR2 YSYEKL. The ends lost 4 bases at V and 0 bases at J; junction bases unmatched: 0. The CDR3 is 13 residues long. The DNA of the CDR3 is TGCGCCAGCAGCCCAGGGGGCTCCTACGAGCAGTACTTC. Amino acid sequence: CASSPGGSYEQYF.

The genes are TRBV10-3 and TRBJ2-7; tentatively, D is TRBD1 (7 bases). Trimming removed 0 bases from V and 9 bases from J, with 18 bases in between. The CDR3 sequence is 15 residues long. Germline CDR1 and CDR2: ENHRY and SYGVKD. As DNA, the CDR3 is TGTGCCATCAGTGAGTCGACAGGGAGGCTTTCATCGCAGTACTTC. Protein: CAISESTGRLSSQYF.

This clone has a single count. The chain employs TRBV30 and TRBJ1-5; 7 bases match TRBD1. From germline, CDR1 is GTSNPN and CDR2 SVGIG (reference sequence). The CDR3 loop spans 15 amino acids. Germline trimming cut 2 bases from V and 7 bases from J; bases unmatched to any gene: 11. CDR3 nucleotides: TGTGCCTGGAGTCGGCTCAGTCAGGGGGGCCAGCCCCAGCATTTT. Translation gives CAWSRLSQGGQPQHF.

The chain employs TRBV29-1 and TRBJ1-5; maybe TRBD1 (5 bases). The V gene's germline CDR1 is SQVTM and CDR2 ANQGSEA. V lost 6 bases and J lost 0, with 12 bases in between. The CDR3 has 14 residues. DNA of the CDR3: TGCAGCGTCATGGTGCAGGGTAGCAATCAGCCCCAGCATTTT. This translates into CSVMVQGSNQPQHF.

The chain links TRBV6-5 to TRBJ2-3; D ambiguous. The CDR3 consists of 12 residues. CDR1 and CDR2 from the germline V gene are MNHEY and SVGAGI. The V end lost 6 bases, the J end lost 6 bases, and 10 bases lay between the germline ends. The CDR3 loop is CASSLGVDTQYF. The CDR3 DNA reads TGTGCCAGCAGCCTTGGGGTTGATACGCAGTATTTT.

The chain has TRBV5-1 and TRBJ2-5; D gene unclear. The CDR3 sequence is 13 residues long. The germline V gene has CDR1 SGHRS and CDR2 YFSETQ. Trimming shortened V by 0 bases and J by 5 bases, and 8 bases separated the two germline ends. In DNA, the CDR3 is TGCGCCAGCAGCTTGGGGTCCGGCGAGACCCAGTACTTC. Protein sequence: CASSLGSGETQYF.

The chain employs TRBV28 and TRBJ2-7; tentative D call: TRBD2 (5 bases). The germline V and J ends were trimmed by 5 bases and 3 bases, with 8 bases remaining between them. Germline V gene sequence: CDR1 MDHEN, CDR2 SYDVKM. The CDR3 contains 12 residues. CDR3 in amino acids: CASSSGLYEQYF. For the CDR3, the DNA is TGTGCCAGCAGTAGCGGACTCTACGAGCAGTACTTC.

This clone was seen a handful of times. DNA for the CDR3: TGTGCCAGCAGGGGGTTGCGGACCCAGTACTTC. This gives the protein CASRGLRTQYF. The chain uses TRBV12-3 or TRBV12-4 and TRBJ2-5; no clear D gene. V lost 6 bases, J lost 7 bases, and 9 bases lay in between. This CDR3 is built from 11 residues.

This chain joins TRBV11-2 and TRBJ1-1, with TRBD1 as a possible D gene (5 bases). Germline CDR1 is SGHAT and CDR2 is FQNNGV. The ends were cut back, 5 bases at V and 5 bases at J, with 12 bases in the middle. CDR3 length: 13 residues. The CDR3 loop is CASSGGVVTEAFF. CDR3 sequence (DNA): TGTGCCAGCAGCGGAGGGGTGGTGACTGAAGCTTTCTTT.

The chain links TRBV11-2 to TRBJ1-3; maybe TRBD1 (5 bases). This CDR3 is 16 amino acids long. V lost 5 bases, J lost 4 bases, and 18 bases lay in between. In germline, CDR1 is SGHAT, CDR2 FQNNGV. The CDR3 region is CASSPLGVGVGNTIYF. CDR3 sequence (DNA): TGTGCCAGCAGCCCTTTGGGGGTCGGAGTCGGAAACACCATATATTTT.

The chain employs TRBV6-2 or TRBV6-3 and TRBJ2-7, with unresolved D. The CDR3 is 12 residues long. CDR1 MNHEY and CDR2 SVGEGT come from the germline V gene. The V and J ends lost 2 bases and 2 bases respectively, with 4 bases between them. This CDR3 is CASSYRAYEQYF. CDR3 sequence (DNA): TGTGCCAGCAGTTACAGAGCCTACGAGCAGTACTTC.

The chain recombines TRBV28 with TRBJ1-4, with D unresolved. This CDR3 has 18 residues. V dropped 4 bases and J dropped 4 bases, with 22 bases sitting between them. Looked up from germline, CDR1 is MDHEN and CDR2 is SYDVKM. The CDR3 sequence is CASSSPSPSGMNNEKLFF. CDR3 sequence (DNA): TGTGCCAGCAGTTCCCCCTCTCCGAGTGGGATGAATAATGAAAAACTGTTTTTT.

This rearrangement joins TRBV2 to TRBJ2-7; a possible D gene is TRBD1 (6 bases). This CDR3 spans 13 amino acids. V lost 6 bases to trimming and J lost 4 bases, with 13 bases between them. Germline CDR1 and CDR2: SNHLY and FYNNEI. The CDR3 is CASSPRDNYEQYF. In DNA form, the CDR3 reads TGTGCCAGCAGCCCCCGGGACAATTACGAGCAGTACTTC.

The chain carries TRBV7-9 and TRBJ2-7, with a tentative D call TRBD2 (5 bases). The CDR3 is 13 residues long. V was pared by 0 bases and J by 3 bases, with 6 bases between. Per germline, CDR1 SEHNR and CDR2 FQNEAQ (reference sequence). The CDR3 protein is CASSLAGSYEQYF. The CDR3, as DNA: TGTGCCAGCAGCTTAGCGGGGAGCTACGAGCAGTACTTC.

V gene TRBV12-3 or TRBV12-4 combines with J gene TRBJ2-1; the D is unclear. Trimming took off 5 bases at V and 3 bases at J, with 5 bases between the two ends. This CDR3 spans 12 amino acids. The CDR3, as DNA: TGTGCCAGCAGTGCTAGCTACAATGAGCAGTTCTTC. Translation: CASSASYNEQFF.

V usage is TRBV11-3 and J usage is TRBJ1-1, with no clear D. Germline V gene data show CDR1 as SGHNT and CDR2 as YENEEA. The length of the CDR3 is 13 residues. Trimming removed 0 bases at V and 3 bases at J, with 5 bases between. The CDR3 coding sequence is TGTGCCAGCAGCTTAGATCAGGACACTGAAGCTTTCTTT. As protein: CASSLDQDTEAFF.